This TCR delta chain was captured by sequencing in a study of Vδ1+ human thymocytes. Study findings and constraints: Highly polyclonal TRG and TRD repertoires with Gaussian CDR3 length distributions appeared in thymus.

Losses at the gene ends were 0 bases for V and 0 bases for J; bases not matched to a gene: 25. The germline CDR1 and CDR2 sequences are TSWWSYY and QGS. The CDR3 runs to 25 residues. Sequences come from RNA converted to cDNA by reverse transcription. Pooled V-gene forward primers with one constant-region reverse primer generated the CDR3 amplicons by multiplex PCR. TCRdb re-called the multiplex PCR reads through CATT. The sample lists more than 50,000 delta-chain clones; more than 13% were seen once. This clone was found a few times. Its antigen remains unidentified. This receptor was identified in a girl under three years old who had congenital heart surgery. The chain joins TRDV1 to TRDJ1, with TRDD3 matching over 13 bases. Input material: Vdelta1+ gamma-delta thymocytes from the thymus. Described subset: FACS-sorted CD3+ TCRalphabeta- TCRVdelta1+ TCRVdelta2- thymocytes. The CDR3 spells CALGELGNLPILGDTGMRYTDKLIF. The CDR3 nucleotides are TGTGCTCTTGGGGAACTGGGTAACCTCCCAATACTGGGGGATACGGGGATGCGGTACACCGATAAACTCATCTTT.